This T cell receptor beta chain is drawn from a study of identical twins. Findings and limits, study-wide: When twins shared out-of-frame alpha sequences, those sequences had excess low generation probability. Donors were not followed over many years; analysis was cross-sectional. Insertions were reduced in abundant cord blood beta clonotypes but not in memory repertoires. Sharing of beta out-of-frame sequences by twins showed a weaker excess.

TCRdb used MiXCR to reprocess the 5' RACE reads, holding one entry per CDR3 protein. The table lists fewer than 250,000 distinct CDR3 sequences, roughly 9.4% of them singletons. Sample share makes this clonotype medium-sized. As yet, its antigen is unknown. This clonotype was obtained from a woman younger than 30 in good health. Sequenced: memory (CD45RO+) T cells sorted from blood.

The CDR3 region has the DNA TGTGCCAGCAAGGGGAGCACTGAAGCTTTCTTT. It codes for CASKGSTEAFF. The V call is TRBV3-1, the J call TRBJ1-1; D is perhaps TRBD1 (5 bases). The V end was cut by 7 bases, the J end by 4 bases, with 7 bases between. CDR3 length: 11 amino acids. Per the germline V gene, CDR1 is LGHDT and CDR2 is YNNKEL (reference sequence).